A single sample gave rise to the 26 T cell receptor beta chains below, sequenced in a study of T cells in Graves' hyperthyroidism and ophthalmopathy. Amplified TCR beta CDR3 regions derived from RNA transcripts. HTBI primers drove first-round RT-PCR of the TCR CDR3. TCRdb passed the multiplex PCR reads through MiXCR, listing each CDR3 protein once. The sample yields approximately 400,000 distinct CDR3 sequences, more than 14% seen once. Specimen: blood. The source is a woman between 25 and 40 years old with Graves' ophthalmopathy.

This clonotype was picked up many times. This chain joins TRBV6-1 and TRBJ1-2; no clear D gene. Trimming pared 4 bases from V and 6 bases from J, leaving 18 bases between. This CDR3 spans 15 amino acids. Per the germline V gene, CDR1 is MNHNS and CDR2 is SASEGT. CDR3 in DNA: TGTGCCAGCAGTGGGAGAGGGATTTTATTTAATGGCTACACCTTC. Protein sequence: CASSGRGILFNGYTF.

Many counts were recorded for this clonotype. V and J are TRBV7-3 and TRBJ1-5; TRBD1 is a possible D gene (5 bases). CDR1 is SGHTA, CDR2 FQGTGA, per germline. The CDR3 is 17 residues long. V lost 1 base, J lost 6 bases, and 19 bases lay in between. In nucleotides, the CDR3 is TGTGCCAGCAGCTTAATTCTACAAGGGGTGCGTGGTCAGCCCCAGCATTTT. As protein: CASSLILQGVRGQPQHF. The full variable domain, rest sourced from reference TRBV7-3 and TRBJ1-5, is GAGVSQTPSNKVTEKGKYVELRCDPISGHTALYWYRQSLGQGPEFLIYFQGTGAADDSGLPNDRFFAVRPEGSVSTLKIQRTERGDSAVYLCASSLILQGVRGQPQHFGDGTRLSIL.

The sample holds many counts of this clonotype. CDR3 amino acids: CASRWDGNYEQYF. The CDR3 DNA sequence: TGTGCCAGCAGGTGGGACGGAAACTACGAGCAGTACTTC. The chain uses TRBV7-2 and TRBJ2-7; D may be TRBD1 or TRBD2 (5 bases each). The germline V gene has CDR1 SGHTA and CDR2 FQGNSA. This CDR3 contains 13 residues. Trimming shortened V by 6 bases and J by 3 bases, and 12 bases separated the two germline ends.

The chain has TRBV3-1 and TRBJ1-3; D is unresolved. Trimming left V 1 base short and J 0 bases short, with 7 bases between. CDR3 length: 15 residues. Germline V gene sequence: CDR1 LGHDT, CDR2 YNNKEL (reference sequence). The CDR3: CASSQGRYSGNTIYF. CDR3 sequence (DNA): TGTGCCAGCAGCCAAGGACGGTACTCTGGAAACACCATATATTTT.

A few counts support this clonotype. A much larger clone differs by one base, so this may be a read error. The chain uses TRBV20-1 and TRBJ1-5; D possibly corresponds to TRBD1 (5 bases). CDR3 length: 21 residues. V was pared by 4 bases and J by 0 bases, with 31 bases between. Germline CDR1 DFQATT, CDR2 SNEGSKA (reference sequence). Written as DNA, the CDR3 is TGCAGTGCTAAGGGTTGGGGGGAATTAATAAGCCCTACCATTAGCAATCAGCCCCAGCATTTT. It yields the protein CSAKGWGELISPTISNQPQHF.

The chain joins TRBV11-2 to TRBJ2-1, with TRBD1 identical over 8 bases. The CDR3 is made up of 16 amino acids. Germline CDR1 reads SGHAT; CDR2 reads FQNNGV. The junction had 6 bases not matched to a gene; V was cut back by 0 bases and J by 5 bases. The CDR3 here is CASSLDRTGTNNEQFF. CDR3 nucleotides: TGTGCCAGCAGCTTAGATAGGACAGGGACGAACAATGAGCAGTTCTTC.

This clonotype was seen many times. The chain is built from TRBV9 and TRBJ1-2; D gene unclear. This CDR3 contains 12 residues. Germline lookup yields CDR1 SGDLS and CDR2 YYNGEE. V was clipped by 5 bases and J by 4 bases, with 9 bases between them. As DNA, the CDR3 is TGTGCCAGCAGGACCGGTTTCTATGGCTACACCTTC. This translates into CASRTGFYGYTF.

In this sample, this clonotype turned up a few times. This chain joins TRBV29-1 and TRBJ2-7; tentative D call: TRBD1 (5 bases). The CDR3 length is 13 residues. V gave up 1 base and J gave up 3 bases, with 10 bases separating them. The germline CDR1 and CDR2 sequences are SQVTM and ANQGSEA. The CDR3 nucleotides are TGCAGCGTTGAAGTTGGGCAGGGCTACGAGCAGTACTTC. Protein product: CSVEVGQGYEQYF.

This clonotype appeared many times. The J gene is TRBJ2-1, the V gene TRBV11-2, with no clear D. CDR3 length: 14 residues. From germline, CDR1 is SGHAT and CDR2 FQNNGV. V was clipped by 7 bases and J by 7 bases, with 17 bases between them. The CDR3 is CASTLSSYPNEQFF. CDR3 in DNA: TGTGCCAGCACCCTCTCATCTTACCCGAATGAGCAGTTCTTC.

This clonotype was recorded many times. The genes are TRBV7-2 and TRBJ1-5; a possible D gene is TRBD1 (6 bases). Trimming took off 5 bases at V and 6 bases at J, with 17 bases between the two ends. The CDR3 totals 15 residues. The germline gives CDR1 SGHTA, CDR2 FQGNSA. The DNA of the CDR3 is TGTGCCAGCAGCCCATCAACAGGGACGGGTCAGCCCCAGCATTTT. This encodes CASSPSTGTGQPQHF.

The chain has TRBV7-9 and TRBJ2-7; 7 positions match TRBD2. Germline V CDR1 and CDR2: SEHNR, FQNEAQ (reference sequence). V lost 8 bases to trimming and J lost 3 bases; unmatched junction nucleotides: 7. This CDR3 comprises 13 residues. CDR3 region: CASFSGGVYEQYF. CDR3 nucleotides: TGTGCCAGCTTCTCGGGGGGAGTCTACGAGCAGTACTTC. Variable domain in full (rest from reference TRBV7-9 and TRBJ2-7): DTGVSQNPRHKITKRGQNVTFRCDPISEHNRLYWYRQTLGQGPEFLTYFQNEAQLEKSRLLSDRFSAERPKGSFSTLEIQRTEQGDSAMYLCASFSGGVYEQYFGPGTRLTVT.

This clonotype has a count of ten or more. The chain links TRBV20-1 to TRBJ2-7, with D possibly being TRBD1 or TRBD2 (7 bases each). Trimming took off 3 bases at V and 2 bases at J, with 14 bases between the two ends. From germline, CDR1 is DFQATT and CDR2 SNEGSKA (reference sequence). This CDR3 contains 14 residues. CDR3 in DNA: TGCAGTGCTAGGAGCGGGACAGTCCCCTACGAGCAGTACTTC. Translation gives CSARSGTVPYEQYF.

This clonotype was picked up many times. The DNA is omitted, as the CDR3 cannot be located on it reliably, and the CDR3 follows TCRdb's listing. The V call is TRBV11-2, the J call TRBJ1-1. From germline, CDR1 is SGHAT and CDR2 FQNNGV. A total of 13 residues make up the CDR3, ends included. CDR3 sequence reads: CASSLVASGASFF.

At least ten counts were recorded for this clonotype. The chain joins TRBV30 to TRBJ2-7, with a possible D match to TRBD1 (5 bases). The CDR3 spans 13 residues. V was pared by 3 bases and J by 5 bases, with 14 bases between. From germline, CDR1 is GTSNPN and CDR2 SVGIG (reference sequence). CDR3 in DNA: TGTGCCTGGAGCCCGGACATGCTGGACGAGCAGTACTTC. Its protein is CAWSPDMLDEQYF. Looking up the rest from reference TRBV30 and TRBJ2-7 gives the full variable domain: SQTIHQWPATLVQPVGSPLSLECTVEGTSNPNLYWYRQAAGRGLQLLFYSVGIGQISSEVPQNLSASRPQDRQFILSSKKLLLSDSGFYLCAWSPDMLDEQYFGPGTRLTVT.

This clonotype was recorded at least ten times. The chain recombines TRBV28 with TRBJ2-7; D remains ambiguous. Germline values: CDR1 MDHEN, CDR2 SYDVKM. The CDR3 length is 12 residues. V lost 7 bases to trimming and J lost 0 bases, with 7 bases between them. The CDR3, as DNA: TGTGCCAGCACGGGCAACTCCTACGAGCAGTACTTC. It yields the protein CASTGNSYEQYF.

This clonotype was picked up many times. The chain recombines TRBV10-3 with TRBJ2-3; TRBD2 matches 14 bases. Looked up from germline, CDR1 is ENHRY and CDR2 is SYGVKD. The ends lost 6 bases at V and 3 bases at J; junction bases unmatched: 2. The CDR3 covers 15 residues. The CDR3 reads CAIRRLAGGTDTQYF. Here the CDR3 DNA reads TGTGCCATCAGAAGACTAGCGGGGGGGACAGATACGCAGTATTTT.

This clonotype turned up a few times. The V and J genes are TRBV15 and TRBJ1-6; D is unclear. The germline V and J ends were trimmed by 0 bases and 7 bases, with 1 base remaining between them. CDR1 and CDR2 (germline): LNHNV, YYDKDF (reference sequence). The CDR3 is made up of 12 amino acids. In nucleotides, the CDR3 is TGTGCCACCAGCAGAGAAAATTCACCCCTCCACTTT. This encodes CATSRENSPLHF.

Many counts were recorded for this clonotype. Compared with germline, one end of the junction differs, possibly owing to a read error. This chain connects TRBV7-2 to TRBJ2-3; TRBD2 might be the D (5 bases). The CDR3 runs to 15 residues. The V gene's germline CDR1 is SGHTA and CDR2 FQGNSA. CDR3 protein: CASNLGSGSTDTQYF. As DNA, the CDR3 is TGTGCCAGCAACTTAGGAAGCGGAAGCACAGATACGCAGTATTTT.

This clonotype was counted only a few times. The chain uses TRBV19 and TRBJ1-4, with D maybe TRBD1 (5 bases). Germline V CDR1 and CDR2: LNHDA, SQIVND (reference sequence). The ends were cut back, 4 bases at V and 6 bases at J, with 18 bases in the middle. This CDR3 has 16 residues. CDR3: CASSTRRQSVDEKLFF. CDR3 DNA: TGTGCCAGTAGTACCAGGCGACAGTCCGTAGATGAAAAACTGTTTTTT.

This clonotype was observed many times. CDR3 region: CASSQGLGLQETQYF. The DNA of the CDR3 is TGTGCCAGCAGCCAAGGGCTCGGCTTACAAGAGACCCAGTACTTC. The rearrangement uses TRBV14 and TRBJ2-5; D gene ambiguous. Germline CDR1 SGHDN, CDR2 FVKESK. The V and J ends lost 1 base and 2 bases respectively, with 11 bases between them. The CDR3 runs to 15 residues.

Comments on this clonotype: A clone one base away is much larger, so this may be a read error. The chain recombines TRBV2 with TRBJ1-1, with TRBD1 as a possible D gene (5 bases). This CDR3 region has 14 residues. V was pared by 8 bases and J by 5 bases, with 18 bases between. In germline, CDR1 is SNHLY, CDR2 FYNNEI. CDR3 sequence: CASLPRQRMTEAFF. CDR3 bases: TGTGCCAGCCTCCCAAGACAGAGGATGACTGAAGCTTTCTTT. The full variable domain, in which reference TRBV2 and TRBJ1-1 provide the parts outside the CDR3, is EPEVTQTPSHQVTQMGQEVILRCVPISNHLYFYWYRQILGQKVEFLVSFYNNEISEKSEIFDDQFSVERPDGSNFTLKIRSTKLEDSAMYFCASLPRQRMTEAFFGQGTRLTVV.

On this clonotype itself: Possible read error: a much larger clone is one base away. The missing conserved phenylalanine or tryptophan at the end of this CDR3 makes a read error likely. The genes are TRBV20-1 and TRBJ2-7; D possibly uses TRBD1 or TRBD2 (6 bases each). The CDR3 loop spans 15 amino acids. Germline loops: CDR1 DFQATT, CDR2 SNEGSKA (reference sequence). The ends were cut back, 0 bases at V and 3 bases at J, with 15 bases in the middle. The CDR3 loop reads CSARDRGPILYEQYL. The CDR3 bases are TGCAGTGCTAGAGATCGGGGGCCGATCCTCTACGAGCAGTACCTC.

V usage is TRBV5-4 and J usage is TRBJ2-2, with 8 bases that match TRBD1. Germline CDR1 reads SGHNT; CDR2 reads YYREEE (reference sequence). J gave up 1 base and V 4 bases, and 6 bases lay outside the gene matches. There are 16 residues in the CDR3. The CDR3 loop reads CASSAGQVRNTGELFF. Written as DNA, the CDR3 is TGTGCCAGCAGCGCGGGACAGGTGAGGAACACCGGGGAGCTGTTTTTT.

This clonotype was seen repeatedly, ten times or more. The chain links TRBV6-1 to TRBJ2-1; the match to TRBD2 covers 11 bases. The CDR3 has 17 residues. J lost 0 bases, V lost 4 bases, and 5 bases had no gene match. Germline V lookup: CDR1 MNHNS, CDR2 SASEGT. This chain's CDR3 is CASSVLAGDSSYNEQFF. CDR3 bases: TGTGCCAGCAGTGTACTAGCGGGGGATAGCTCCTACAATGAGCAGTTCTTC.

This clonotype has at least ten counts. The chain is built from TRBV28 and TRBJ2-5; 7 bases map to TRBD1. The CDR3 is 13 residues long. Per the germline V gene, CDR1 is MDHEN and CDR2 is SYDVKM. The ends lost 4 bases at V and 4 bases at J; junction bases unmatched: 3. DNA of the CDR3: TGTGCCAGCAGTTCGACAGGGTTAGAGACCCAGTACTTC. It is translated as CASSSTGLETQYF.

This clonotype was recorded at least ten times. V and J are TRBV11-3 and TRBJ2-7; D uncertain. Trimming left V 3 bases short and J 2 bases short, with 11 bases between. The CDR3 spans 14 residues. Germline V lookup: CDR1 SGHNT, CDR2 YENEEA. The CDR3 region is CASSFIQPPYEQYF. The CDR3 coding sequence is TGTGCCAGCAGCTTTATTCAGCCCCCCTACGAGCAGTACTTC.